The clone carrying this TCR beta chain has just a few counts. As handled by the study authors: Counts of nucleated cells, estimated from reference gene primer amplification, were obtained. Data came from immunoSEQ multiplex PCR; TCRdb stores just in-frame clones and leaves some out. That table is the source of V, J and clone size, and D and trimming were worked out from the DNA. Of 130,000 or so clones in the sample, approximately 80% were seen once. Looked up from germline, CDR1 is LNHDA and CDR2 is SQIVND (reference sequence). This CDR3 spans 13 amino acids. J lost 5 bases, V lost 5 bases, and 2 bases had no gene match. The data were taken from a study of blood T cell repertoires in COVID-19. Study context: From T cells, B-cell-depleted T cells, or PBMCs came the material, which was cDNA or gDNA.

The chain is built from TRBV19 and TRBJ1-2; 10 nucleotides match TRBD1. The material sequenced was peripheral blood. This TCR came from a human donor in a cohort sampled during active COVID-19. The CDR3 sequence is CASSLGQGYGYTF. CDR3 bases: TGTGCCAGTAGTTTGGGACAGGGGTATGGCTACACCTTC. Variable domain in full (rest from reference TRBV19 and TRBJ1-2): DGGITQSPKYLFRKEGQNVTLSCEQNLNHDAMYWYRQDPGQGLRLIYYSQIVNDFQKGDIAEGYSVSREKKESFPLTVTSAQKNPTAFYLCASSLGQGYGYTFGSGTRLTVV.